A selection of T cell receptor beta chains follows, all from one sample in a study of T cells after yellow fever vaccination. TCRdb re-analysed the 5' RACE reads in MiXCR, keeping a single row per CDR3 protein. This repertoire shows about 5,800 distinct CDR3 sequences, about 6.5% found once; its top ten account for about three fifths. Sample: PBMCs, either bulk or a sorted T-cell subset (CD4+, CD8+, memory, or dextramer-sorted; not recorded which), taken roughly 14 days after the first yellow fever vaccination. Every receptor here comes from a man younger than 30 who received the YFV17D yellow fever vaccine. The CDR3 runs from the conserved cysteine through the conserved F or W. The order of the fields is clone size, V gene, D gene, J gene, CDR3 DNA, CDR3 protein. D genes are given only for firm matches. Clone size is given for some rows only: seen once, a few or many times, or a class if the clone is expanded.

clone_size: many
v_call: TRBV14
d_call: .
j_call: TRBJ1-5
cdr3_nt: TGTGCCAGCAGAGGACCGGGACATAGCAATCAGCCCCAGCATTTT
cdr3_aa: CASRGPGHSNQPQHF

clone_size: many
v_call: TRBV29-1
d_call: .
j_call: TRBJ1-1
cdr3_nt: TGCAGCGTTGCCGCTGGCGATTTGGCTTTCTTT
cdr3_aa: CSVAAGDLAFF

clone_size: medium-sized
v_call: TRBV29-1
d_call: .
j_call: TRBJ2-7
cdr3_nt: TGCAGCGTCACAACAGGGATCAGCTACGAGCAGTACTTC
cdr3_aa: CSVTTGISYEQYF

clone_size: many
v_call: TRBV24-1
d_call: .
j_call: TRBJ2-2
cdr3_nt: TGTGCCACCAGCGCAACGACCGGCACGAACACCGGGGAGCTGTTTTTT
cdr3_aa: CATSATTGTNTGELFF

clone_size: many
v_call: TRBV20-1
d_call: .
j_call: TRBJ1-2
cdr3_nt: TGCAGTGCCTTGAGCTATGGCTACACCTTC
cdr3_aa: CSALSYGYTF

clone_size: many
v_call: TRBV5-5
d_call: .
j_call: TRBJ1-4
cdr3_nt: TGTGCCAGCAGCTCCAGCCGCGCAACTAATGAAAAACTGTTTTTT
cdr3_aa: CASSSSRATNEKLFF

clone_size: many
v_call: TRBV15
d_call: .
j_call: TRBJ2-1
cdr3_nt: TGTGCCACCAGCACCACGGAGTTCGGGTTCGGGGAGAGTGGCTACAATGAGCAGTTCTTC
cdr3_aa: CATSTTEFGFGESGYNEQFF

clone_size: many
v_call: TRBV12-3/TRBV12-4
d_call: .
j_call: TRBJ2-2
cdr3_nt: TGTGCCAGCAGCCCAGGGGCCGGGGAGCTGTTTTTT
cdr3_aa: CASSPGAGELFF

clone_size: many
v_call: TRBV10-3
d_call: .
j_call: TRBJ2-7
cdr3_nt: TGTGCCACATGCCTCGGGGACAACCTCTACGAGCAGTACTTC
cdr3_aa: CATCLGDNLYEQYF

clone_size: many
v_call: TRBV7-2
d_call: TRBD1
j_call: TRBJ1-6
cdr3_nt: TGTGCCAGCAGCTTAGACACAGGGGGCTGGTCACCCCTCCACTTT
cdr3_aa: CASSLDTGGWSPLHF

clone_size: many
v_call: TRBV15
d_call: TRBD1
j_call: TRBJ2-5
cdr3_nt: TGTGCCACCAGCAGAAGGACCGGGACAGGGGTGGAGACCCAGTACTTC
cdr3_aa: CATSRRTGTGVETQYF

clone_size: once
v_call: TRBV5-3
d_call: .
j_call: TRBJ2-7
cdr3_nt: TGTGCCAGGGGCTTTGGGCTCCTCTACGAGCAGTACTTC
cdr3_aa: CARGFGLLYEQYF

clone_size: many
v_call: TRBV4-3
d_call: .
j_call: TRBJ2-1
cdr3_nt: TGCGCCAGCAGCCCCGGGGGCAGTGAGCAGTTCTTC
cdr3_aa: CASSPGGSEQFF

clone_size: medium-sized
v_call: TRBV15
d_call: .
j_call: TRBJ2-3
cdr3_nt: TGTGCCACCAGCAGAGATTCCCCAGCCCCAGGGGGGGAGCCAGATACGCAGTATTTT
cdr3_aa: CATSRDSPAPGGEPDTQYF

clone_size: many
v_call: TRBV20-1
d_call: .
j_call: TRBJ2-7
cdr3_nt: TGCAGTGCTACCACCGGGACTGCGACCTACGAGCAGTACTTC
cdr3_aa: CSATTGTATYEQYF

clone_size: many
v_call: TRBV25-1
d_call: TRBD1
j_call: TRBJ1-1
cdr3_nt: TGTGCCAGCAGTGAATACCCAGGGGGTCTGACTGAAGCTTTCTTT
cdr3_aa: CASSEYPGGLTEAFF

clone_size: few
v_call: TRBV5-6
d_call: TRBD1
j_call: TRBJ2-2
cdr3_nt: TGTGCCAGCAGCTTGACAGGGGGCCACACCGGGGAGCTGTTTTTT
cdr3_aa: CASSLTGGHTGELFF

clone_size: .
v_call: TRBV3-1
d_call: .
j_call: TRBJ2-3
cdr3_nt: TGTGCCAGCACCCCCCACGGGACAAAGGCGAGCACAGATACGCAGTATTTT
cdr3_aa: CASTPHGTKASTDTQYF

clone_size: many
v_call: TRBV9
d_call: TRBD1
j_call: TRBJ2-5
cdr3_nt: TGTGCCAGCAGTAGGACAGGGGTGCGAGAGACCCAGTACTTC
cdr3_aa: CASSRTGVRETQYF

clone_size: many
v_call: TRBV3-1
d_call: .
j_call: TRBJ2-7
cdr3_nt: TGTGCCAGCAGCCAACAATCGAATAGTTTTGGTGGGGGCGAGCAGTACTTC
cdr3_aa: CASSQQSNSFGGGEQYF

clone_size: many
v_call: TRBV19
d_call: .
j_call: TRBJ1-5
cdr3_nt: TGTGCCAGTAGATCATATAGTCATCAGCCCCAGCATTTT
cdr3_aa: CASRSYSHQPQHF

clone_size: medium-sized
v_call: TRBV12-3/TRBV12-4
d_call: TRBD1
j_call: TRBJ2-7
cdr3_nt: TGTGCCAGCAGTCCCCAGGGGACAGGGGCATACGAGCAGTACTTC
cdr3_aa: CASSPQGTGAYEQYF

clone_size: many
v_call: TRBV20-1
d_call: TRBD1
j_call: TRBJ1-1
cdr3_nt: TGCAGTGCTAGAGAGACAGGGATGGACGCTGAAGCTTTCTTT
cdr3_aa: CSARETGMDAEAFF

clone_size: many
v_call: TRBV7-8
d_call: TRBD1
j_call: TRBJ2-3
cdr3_nt: TGTGCCAGCAGCGCAGGGGGTTCCACAGATACGCAGTATTTT
cdr3_aa: CASSAGGSTDTQYF

clone_size: many
v_call: TRBV6-5
d_call: TRBD2
j_call: TRBJ2-3
cdr3_nt: TGTGCCAGCAGGTTAGCGGGGGGGCCTGGCACAGATACGCAGTATTTT
cdr3_aa: CASRLAGGPGTDTQYF

clone_size: many
v_call: TRBV25-1
d_call: .
j_call: TRBJ1-4
cdr3_nt: TGTGCCAGCAGCGCCCTCGGCCCTAATGAAAAACTGTTTTTT
cdr3_aa: CASSALGPNEKLFF

clone_size: many
v_call: TRBV5-4
d_call: TRBD1
j_call: TRBJ2-7
cdr3_nt: TGTGCCAGCGGGCCGGGACAGGGCTACGAGCAGTACTTC
cdr3_aa: CASGPGQGYEQYF

clone_size: many
v_call: TRBV7-9
d_call: .
j_call: TRBJ2-5
cdr3_nt: TGTGCCAGCAGCTTGACAGCAACCCAAGAGACCCAGTACTTC
cdr3_aa: CASSLTATQETQYF

clone_size: many
v_call: TRBV19
d_call: TRBD2
j_call: TRBJ2-1
cdr3_nt: TGTGCCAGTAGTATATTGGGGGGGGATGAGCAGTTCTTC
cdr3_aa: CASSILGGDEQFF

clone_size: many
v_call: TRBV19
d_call: TRBD1
j_call: TRBJ1-1
cdr3_nt: TGTGCCAGTAGTCGACAGGGGAGTATCACTGAAGCTTTCTTT
cdr3_aa: CASSRQGSITEAFF

clone_size: many
v_call: TRBV5-5
d_call: .
j_call: TRBJ2-7
cdr3_nt: TGTGCCAGCAGCCAAGGGGGGCTTGACGAGCAGTACTTC
cdr3_aa: CASSQGGLDEQYF

clone_size: medium-sized
v_call: TRBV20-1
d_call: TRBD1
j_call: TRBJ2-5
cdr3_nt: TGCAGTGCAATCAGGGGGGAGACCCAGTACTTC
cdr3_aa: CSAIRGETQYF

clone_size: many
v_call: TRBV5-5
d_call: TRBD2
j_call: TRBJ2-7
cdr3_nt: TGTGCCAGCAGCTACGGGACTAGCGGAGACTACGAGCAGTACTTC
cdr3_aa: CASSYGTSGDYEQYF

clone_size: many
v_call: TRBV7-9
d_call: .
j_call: TRBJ2-3
cdr3_nt: TGTGCCAGCAGCTTATCCGGACTATTCCTCCTCACAGATACGCAGTATTTT
cdr3_aa: CASSLSGLFLLTDTQYF

clone_size: many
v_call: TRBV12-3/TRBV12-4
d_call: .
j_call: TRBJ2-5
cdr3_nt: TGTGCCAGCAGTTTAGCGATGGGGACTGCACAAGAGACCCAGTACTTC
cdr3_aa: CASSLAMGTAQETQYF

clone_size: many
v_call: TRBV6-2/TRBV6-3
d_call: .
j_call: TRBJ2-5
cdr3_nt: TGTGCCAGCAGCCGGGGCAGGGAAGAATTCGTGGAGACCCAGTACTTC
cdr3_aa: CASSRGREEFVETQYF

clone_size: many
v_call: TRBV29-1
d_call: .
j_call: TRBJ1-1
cdr3_nt: TGCAGCGTTCCAGTGGGGGACACTGAAGCTTTCTTT
cdr3_aa: CSVPVGDTEAFF

clone_size: many
v_call: TRBV4-3
d_call: .
j_call: TRBJ1-4
cdr3_nt: TGCGCCAGCAGCCAACCGCCATCTAATGAAAAACTGTTTTTT
cdr3_aa: CASSQPPSNEKLFF

clone_size: many
v_call: TRBV20-1
d_call: .
j_call: TRBJ2-3
cdr3_nt: TGCAGTGCTCCGGACGGTTTGACAGATACGCAGTATTTT
cdr3_aa: CSAPDGLTDTQYF